The T cell receptor (beta chain) under discussion was sequenced for a study of CD8 T cells in Susac syndrome. Reverse transcription of roughly 0.5 to 1 ug RNA was carried out with random hexamers. A multiplex approach, immunoSEQ multiplex PCR, amplified TCR beta CDR3 across 54 Vbeta and 13 Jbeta. TCRdb itself ran the immunoSEQ multiplex PCR reads through MiXCR, one entry per CDR3 protein. The sample contains fewer than 150,000 distinct CDR3 sequences, approximately 95% of which appear only once. TEMRA cells were FACS-enriched and CD8+ and CD4+ T cells negatively isolated. Findings and caveats of the study: The study's TCR sequencing and HLA analysis drew on a certain number of individuals. That number was acknowledged as relatively small.

A word on this clonotype: No antigen is known for it.

This clonotype was obtained from a human donor in good health. The material sequenced was CD8+ T cells from PBMCs.

This chain's CDR3 is CASSMYSGSGETQYF. For the CDR3, the DNA is TGTGCCAGTAGTATGTATTCAGGATCAGGAGAGACCCAGTACTTC. The J gene is TRBJ2-5, the V gene TRBV19; no clear D. The CDR3 consists of 15 residues. The germline CDR1 and CDR2 sequences are LNHDA and SQIVND (reference sequence). The germline V and J ends were trimmed by 3 bases and 4 bases, with 15 bases remaining between them.